This T cell receptor beta chain appears in the sequencing data of a study of technical replicates of blood from a handful of donors (dated by TCRdb to about 2017). Spanning cysteine to phenylalanine, the CDR3 consists of 16 amino acids. Only the CDR3 DNA is retained, 48 bases long and in frame from the first base. Based on the germline V gene, the CDR1 and CDR2 sequences are SGHTA and FQGNSA. The junction carries 13 bases between V and J, which are trimmed by 2 bases and 3 bases respectively. Library preparation was by the immunoSEQ multiplex PCR assay. TCRdb carries this immuneACCESS record with in-frame sequences only. Its versions omit some clonotypes, under half of them owing to an unresolved V gene in the studies checked, with the rest unexplained. This sample holds around 79,000 clones; around 94% were observed only once. The ten largest clonotypes hold about 0.4% of the sample. On this clone: Its cognate antigen has yet to be identified. Base qualities are not recorded, but no much larger clone differs from it by a single base.

This TCR was sampled from a human donor in good health. The specimen sequenced was T cells isolated from PBMCs. This chain joins TRBV7-2 to TRBJ2-2; the D region possibly corresponds to TRBD2 (6 bases align). The nucleotide sequence reads as follows: TGTGCCAGCAGCTTACTTTCAGCGGGCTACACCGGGGAGCTGTTTTTT. This is translated as CASSLLSAGYTGELFF.